This entry lists 25 T cell receptor beta chains sequenced from one sample in a study of T-cell reconstitution after alpha-beta-depleted transplantation in children. The authors prepared the TCRbeta library with unique molecular identifiers. One entry per CDR3 protein, called by TCRdb with MiXCR from the PCR reads. Of 360,000 or so distinct CDR3 sequences detected, around 21% appear once; the ten largest clones hold over 3.5%. The input for sequencing was PBMCs from the stem cell graft donor, taken from the stem cell graft. The receptor source for this set is a human donor who donated a stem cell graft to a child with acute myeloid leukemia.

This clonotype was counted between two and nine times. The V call is TRBV5-1, the J call TRBJ2-1, with TRBD2 identical over 10 bases. Germline CDR1 is SGHRS and CDR2 is YFSETQ. The CDR3 consists of 16 residues. Trimming at V came to 0 bases and at J to 10 bases, leaving 10 bases not matched to a gene. CDR3 amino acids: CASSLEPTSGLIEQFF. Here the CDR3 DNA reads TGCGCCAGCAGCTTGGAGCCGACTAGCGGGCTAATAGAGCAGTTCTTC.

The V call is TRBV19, the J call TRBJ1-5; D not certain. The V and J ends lost 3 bases and 7 bases respectively, with 7 bases between them. The CDR3 is 12 amino acids. Germline CDR1 LNHDA, CDR2 SQIVND (reference sequence). The CDR3 DNA reads as TGTGCCAGTAGTATGCTGGAGCAGCCCCAGCATTTT. Translation gives CASSMLEQPQHF.

This chain links TRBV6-6 with TRBJ2-5; D unclear. The length of the CDR3 is 12 residues. From germline, CDR1 is MNHNY and CDR2 SVGAGI (reference sequence). V lost 6 bases to trimming and J lost 0 bases, with 5 bases between them. The chain's CDR3 is CASRGDQETQYF. The CDR3 DNA reads as TGTGCCAGCAGAGGAGACCAAGAGACCCAGTACTTC.

This clonotype turned up a few times. This chain's CDR3 is CASSLATEQFF. CDR3 sequence (DNA): TGTGCCAGCAGCTTAGCGACAGAGCAGTTCTTC. The chain joins TRBV7-9 to TRBJ2-1; D not certain. The CDR3 is 11 residues long. Trimming cost V 0 bases and J 10 bases, with 4 bases left between them. Germline CDR1 is SEHNR and CDR2 is FQNEAQ (reference sequence).

This sequence joins TRBV27 and TRBJ2-1; D may be TRBD2 (6 bases). V shed 3 bases and J shed 6 bases, with 12 bases lying between them. Germline V gives CDR1 MNHEY, CDR2 SMNVEV (reference sequence). The CDR3 covers 14 residues. The CDR3 DNA sequence: TGTGCCAGCAGTTTCCAAATGCGGGGCAATGAGCAGTTCTTC. Its translation is CASSFQMRGNEQFF.

This clonotype showed up just a few times. This chain uses TRBV29-1 with TRBJ2-2; D perhaps matches TRBD1 (6 bases). This CDR3 has 15 amino acids. V shed 6 bases and J shed 0 bases, with 14 bases lying between them. Germline values: CDR1 SQVTM, CDR2 ANQGSEA. CDR3 in amino acids: CSVSQGSTNTGELFF. The CDR3 DNA is TGCAGCGTATCACAGGGCTCGACGAACACCGGGGAGCTGTTTTTT.

The V gene is TRBV7-9, the J gene TRBJ1-4; D gene ambiguous. Per germline, CDR1 SEHNR and CDR2 FQNEAQ (reference sequence). CDR3 length: 15 residues. Trimming pared 0 bases from V and 3 bases from J, leaving 8 bases between. The CDR3 is CASSLADFPNEKLFF. The CDR3 nucleotides are TGTGCCAGCAGCTTAGCAGACTTCCCTAATGAAAAACTGTTTTTT. The variable domain in full, with the rest retrieved from reference TRBV7-9 and TRBJ1-4, is DTGVSQNPRHKITKRGQNVTFRCDPISEHNRLYWYRQTLGQGPEFLTYFQNEAQLEKSRLLSDRFSAERPKGSFSTLEIQRTEQGDSAMYLCASSLADFPNEKLFFGSGTQLSVL.

This clonotype was seen just once. The chain carries TRBV7-2 and TRBJ2-3, with 16 bases identical to TRBD2. This CDR3 contains 17 residues. Germline values: CDR1 SGHTA, CDR2 FQGNSA. With V trimmed by 3 bases and J by 3 bases, 3 bases remained unmatched. In DNA, the CDR3 is TGTGCCAGCAGCTTGGGACTAGCGGGAGGGCCAACAGATACGCAGTATTTT. Amino acids: CASSLGLAGGPTDTQYF.

This clonotype was seen a handful of times. In nucleotides, the CDR3 is TGTGCCAGCAGTTTAGGCAAGGGAAGCTCCTACGAGCAGTACTTC. Protein: CASSLGKGSSYEQYF. V and J are TRBV12-3 or TRBV12-4 and TRBJ2-7, with D unclear. V was trimmed by 1 base and J by 0 bases, leaving 10 bases between them. The CDR3 runs 15 residues.

The chain has TRBV12-3 or TRBV12-4 and TRBJ2-1; the match to TRBD2 covers 11 bases. CDR3 length: 17 residues. J gave up 5 bases and V 3 bases, and 9 bases lay outside the gene matches. In DNA form, the CDR3 reads TGTGCCAGCAGTTTTGTACTAGCGGGAGAATCGCACAATGAGCAGTTCTTC. Amino acids: CASSFVLAGESHNEQFF.

The V and J genes are TRBV12-3 or TRBV12-4 and TRBJ2-7, with 7 bases lining up with TRBD1. V dropped 2 bases and J dropped 6; count of bases not matched to a gene: 13. The length of the CDR3 is 16 residues. Here the CDR3 DNA reads TGTGCCAGCAGTTTACCTGGGGACAGACCCGTGGGCGAGCAGTACTTC. Residues: CASSLPGDRPVGEQYF.

This chain connects TRBV15 to TRBJ1-5, with D perhaps matching TRBD1 (5 bases). This CDR3 spans 15 amino acids. With 5 bases removed from V and 5 bases from J, the gap between germline ends came to 16 bases. Germline CDR1 and CDR2: LNHNV and YYDKDF (reference sequence). The CDR3 region is CATSGFRDAYQPQHF. In nucleotides, the CDR3 is TGTGCCACCAGCGGGTTCAGGGACGCTTATCAGCCCCAGCATTTT.

The chain recombines TRBV5-6 with TRBJ2-1; 8 nucleotides align to TRBD2. CDR1 is SGHDT and CDR2 is YYEEEE in the germline V gene. V dropped 4 bases and J dropped 5; count of bases not matched to a gene: 8. This CDR3 comprises 15 residues. The CDR3 region has the DNA TGTGCCAGCAGCCTACCACGCGGGGGGCACAATGAGCAGTTCTTC. It is translated as CASSLPRGGHNEQFF.

This clonotype has more than one count but fewer than ten. V and J are TRBV28 and TRBJ2-1; D gene unclear. Deletions cut 3 bases from V and 9 bases from J, with 12 bases between. The CDR3 consists of 13 residues. The V gene's germline CDR1 is MDHEN and CDR2 SYDVKM. CDR3 DNA sequence: TGTGCCAGCAGTTTCTCATTAGACCTTGAGCAGTTCTTC. Amino acids: CASSFSLDLEQFF.

CDR3 bases: TGCGCCAGCAGCGCCTACAGGGACACAGATACGCAGTATTTT. Protein: CASSAYRDTDTQYF. The rearrangement links TRBV5-1 to TRBJ2-3, with a weak D call TRBD1 (6 bases). This CDR3 comprises 14 residues. The germline CDR1 and CDR2 sequences are SGHRS and YFSETQ. V was shortened by 4 bases and J by 2 bases, with 11 bases between the two germline ends.

Written as DNA, the CDR3 is TGCGCCAGCAGCGCGGACGTTTACAATGAGCAGTTCTTC. Amino acid sequence: CASSADVYNEQFF. The J gene is TRBJ2-1, the V gene TRBV4-1; no clear D. The CDR3 loop spans 13 amino acids. Germline values: CDR1 MGHRA, CDR2 YSYEKL. V lost 5 bases and J 4 bases, leaving 9 bases between the germline ends.

This clonotype was seen more than once but under ten times. This chain links TRBV28 with TRBJ2-7; D possibly matches TRBD1 or TRBD2 (5 bases each). The germline gives CDR1 MDHEN, CDR2 SYDVKM. V was trimmed by 4 bases and J by 7 bases, leaving 11 bases between them. The CDR3 spans 12 residues. The CDR3 here is CASSSRGREQYF. The CDR3 nucleotides are TGTGCCAGCAGTTCGAGGGGTCGGGAGCAGTACTTC.

This clonotype was observed a handful of times. The V call is TRBV20-1, the J call TRBJ2-2; 8 bases are shared with TRBD1. The CDR3 contains 17 residues. The junction had 11 bases not matched to a gene; V was cut back by 1 base and J by 4 bases. Per germline, CDR1 DFQATT and CDR2 SNEGSKA (reference sequence). CDR3 sequence: CSARGPTGTGLTGELFF. DNA of the CDR3: TGCAGTGCTAGAGGCCCCACCGGGACAGGCCTCACCGGGGAGCTGTTTTTT.

The rearrangement joins TRBV4-2 to TRBJ2-7; perhaps TRBD2 as D (5 bases). The CDR3 covers 14 residues. V was cut by 0 bases and J by 3 bases, with 9 bases left in between. Germline loops: CDR1 LGHNA, CDR2 YNFKEQ. CDR3 bases: TGTGCCAGCAGCCAAGATCGACTAAACTACGAGCAGTACTTC. Translated: CASSQDRLNYEQYF.

On this clonotype: A single base separates this from a much larger clone, so it may be a read error. CDR3 sequence: CSVVWGRNTEAFF. CDR3 bases: TGCAGCGTTGTTTGGGGCAGAAACACTGAAGCTTTCTTT. This chain links TRBV29-1 with TRBJ1-1, with a weak D call TRBD1 (5 bases). Deletions cut 4 bases from V and 2 bases from J, with 11 bases between. Germline loops: CDR1 SQVTM, CDR2 ANQGSEA. The CDR3 has 13 amino acids.

This clonotype was seen at least ten times. The rearrangement uses TRBV10-3 and TRBJ2-2; TRBD1 is a possible D gene (6 bases). CDR3 length: 14 amino acids. Germline CDR1 is ENHRY and CDR2 is SYGVKD. V lost 5 bases, J lost 5 bases, and 12 bases lay in between. This chain's CDR3 is CAISSGTRTGELFF. The CDR3 coding sequence is TGTGCCATCAGTTCCGGGACACGGACCGGGGAGCTGTTTTTT.

This clonotype was found once. The CDR3 does not end in the conserved phenylalanine or tryptophan, so this is likely a read error. The rearrangement uses TRBV12-3 or TRBV12-4 and TRBJ2-3; 7 nucleotides match TRBD2. Unmatched junction bases numbered 4, after V lost 3 bases and J lost 1 base. The CDR3 has 15 amino acids. Written as DNA, the CDR3 is TGTGCCAGCAGTTTCAAGGCGGGGGGCACAGATACGCAGTATTCT. Translated, it gives CASSFKAGGTDTQYS.

The CDR3 spells CASNSRGVSSYNEQFF. DNA of the CDR3: TGTGCCAGCAACAGCAGGGGGGTTTCTTCCTACAATGAGCAGTTCTTC. This chain uses TRBV27 with TRBJ2-1; tentative D call: TRBD1 (7 bases). The CDR3 loop spans 16 amino acids. In germline, CDR1 is MNHEY, CDR2 SMNVEV (reference sequence). V was shortened by 7 bases and J by 1 base, with 17 bases between the two germline ends.

Turning to this clonotype: At one boundary the junction diverges from the germline segment, which might be a read error. This chain uses TRBV15 with TRBJ2-1; TRBD1 agrees at 9 bases. Germline loops: CDR1 LNHNV, CDR2 YYDKDF (reference sequence). CDR3 length equals 17 residues. Here the CDR3 DNA reads TGTGCCACCAGCGGAGACTGCGGTCCGGACAGGGGAGGCGAGCAGTTCTTC. Protein sequence: CATSGDCGPDRGGEQFF.

At least ten counts were recorded for this clonotype. This chain links TRBV12-3 or TRBV12-4 with TRBJ2-6; D remains unclear. V was pared by 8 bases and J by 0 bases, with 5 bases between. The CDR3 is made up of 13 amino acids. The CDR3 sequence is CASGLSGANVLTF. CDR3 DNA: TGTGCCAGCGGCCTCTCTGGGGCCAACGTCCTGACTTTC.